This T cell receptor (beta chain) was sequenced in a study of patients and donors after allogeneic stem cell transplantation. This clonotype was seen more than once but under ten times. TCRdb processed the RT-PCR reads anew with MiXCR; each CDR3 protein has one entry. The sample contains some 87,000 distinct CDR3 sequences, under 50% of which appear only once. The CDR3 consists of 15 residues. V shed 4 bases, J shed 4 bases, and the junction held 6 bases outside the gene matches. CDR1 is SGHDN and CDR2 is FVKESK in the germline V gene. The receptor was derived from a human donor who was either an allogeneic HSCT recipient or a stem cell or donor lymphocyte infusion donor (not recorded which). It is not recorded whose cells these are; they may come from a transplant donor. Sequencing used blood, either unsorted or a sorted T cell fraction (not recorded which). This sequence joins TRBV14 and TRBJ2-1, with 8 bases fitting TRBD2. The CDR3 sequence is CASSLTSGEYNEQFF. In nucleotides, the CDR3 is TGTGCCAGCAGCCTTACTAGCGGAGAGTACAATGAGCAGTTCTTC. Filled out from reference TRBV14 and TRBJ2-1, the complete variable domain reads EAGVTQFPSHSVIEKGQTVTLRCDPISGHDNLYWYRRVMGKEIKFLLHFVKESKQDESGMPNNRFLAERTGGTYSTLKVQPAELEDSGVYFCASSLTSGEYNEQFFGPGTRLTVL.